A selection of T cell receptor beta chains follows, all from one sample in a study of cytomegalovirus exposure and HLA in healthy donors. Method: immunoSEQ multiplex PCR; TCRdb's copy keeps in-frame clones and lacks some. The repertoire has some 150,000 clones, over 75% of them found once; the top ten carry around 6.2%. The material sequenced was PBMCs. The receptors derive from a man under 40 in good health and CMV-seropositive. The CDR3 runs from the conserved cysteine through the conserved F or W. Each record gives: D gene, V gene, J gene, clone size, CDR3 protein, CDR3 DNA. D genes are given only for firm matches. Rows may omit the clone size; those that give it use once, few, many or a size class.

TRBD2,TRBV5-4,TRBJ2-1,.,CASSLSTIAGGPYNEQFF,TGTGCCAGCAGCTTGTCCACAATAGCGGGAGGCCCCTACAATGAGCAGTTCTTC
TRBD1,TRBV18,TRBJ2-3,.,CASPGTGATSDRPDTQYF,TGTGCCAGCCCCGGGACAGGGGCGACTAGCGATCGCCCAGATACGCAGTATTTT
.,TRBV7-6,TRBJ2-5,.,CASSSFQETQYF,TGTGCCAGCAGCTCCTTCCAAGAGACCCAGTACTTC
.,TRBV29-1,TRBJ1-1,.,CSVGTVNTEAFF,TGCAGCGTTGGTACAGTGAACACTGAAGCTTTCTTT
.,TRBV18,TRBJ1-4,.,CASFSVEEKLFF,TGTGCCAGCTTCAGCGTTGAGGAAAAACTGTTTTTT
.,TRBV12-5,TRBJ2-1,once,CASGLAEFTAFYNEQFF,TGTGCTAGTGGTTTGGCTGAGTTCACAGCCTTCTACAATGAGCAGTTCTTC
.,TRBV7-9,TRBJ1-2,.,CASSRSQGIGGYTF,TGTGCCAGCAGCCGGAGCCAGGGGATAGGTGGCTACACCTTC
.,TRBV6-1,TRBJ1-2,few,CASSVQPEDYGYTF,TGTGCCAGCAGTGTCCAGCCGGAGGACTATGGCTACACCTTC
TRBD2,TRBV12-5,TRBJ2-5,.,CASGLFQRGQETQYF,TGTGCTAGTGGTTTGTTTCAGCGGGGCCAAGAGACCCAGTACTTC
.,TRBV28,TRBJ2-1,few,CASRQARGEQFF,TGTGCCAGCAGACAGGCTCGAGGTGAGCAGTTCTTC
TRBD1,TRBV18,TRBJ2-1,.,CASSSGTGHNEQFF,TGTGCCAGCTCGTCCGGGACAGGTCACAATGAGCAGTTCTTC
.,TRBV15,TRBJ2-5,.,CATSRRGPGETQYF,TGTGCCACCAGCAGGCGAGGCCCTGGGGAGACCCAGTACTTC
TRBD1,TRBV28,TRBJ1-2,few,CASSLTDRPNYGYTF,TGTGCCAGCAGCCTTACGGACAGGCCGAACTATGGCTACACCTTC
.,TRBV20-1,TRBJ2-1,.,CSLTRGEQFF,TGCAGTTTGACTAGGGGTGAGCAGTTCTTC
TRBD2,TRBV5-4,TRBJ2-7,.,CASSSTGLAYEQYF,TGTGCCAGCAGCTCAACCGGACTAGCGTACGAGCAGTACTTC
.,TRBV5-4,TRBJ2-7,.,CASSLSGSPHEQYF,TGTGCCAGCAGCCTATCGGGGTCGCCTCACGAGCAGTACTTC
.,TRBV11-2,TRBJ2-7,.,CASRLVPPYEQYF,TGTGCCAGTCGACTAGTACCCCCCTACGAGCAGTACTTC
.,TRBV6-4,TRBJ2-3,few,CASSDSGDISTDTQYF,TGTGCCAGCAGTGACTCGGGGGACATTAGCACAGATACGCAGTATTTT
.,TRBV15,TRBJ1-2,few,CATSARGGDGYTF,TGTGCCACCAGCGCGCGGGGGGGGGATGGCTACACCTTC
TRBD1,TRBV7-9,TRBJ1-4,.,CSSSITGATNEKLFF,TGTTCCAGCAGCATTACAGGGGCCACTAATGAAAAACTGTTTTTT
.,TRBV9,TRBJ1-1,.,CASSERDRWTTEAFF,TGTGCCAGCAGCGAGAGAGACAGGTGGACCACTGAAGCTTTCTTT
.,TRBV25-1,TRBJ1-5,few,CASRAGFQPQHF,TGTGCCAGCAGAGCAGGGTTTCAGCCCCAGCATTTT
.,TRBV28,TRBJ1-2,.,CASSLSVPGGYGYTF,TGTGCCAGCAGTTTATCGGTGCCGGGAGGCTATGGCTACACCTTC
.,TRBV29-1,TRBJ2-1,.,CSVTTEKYNEQFF,TGCAGCGTCACGACAGAGAAGTACAATGAGCAGTTCTTC
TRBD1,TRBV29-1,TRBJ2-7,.,CSVEGGQGVHEQYF,TGCAGCGTTGAAGGGGGACAGGGTGTCCACGAGCAGTACTTC
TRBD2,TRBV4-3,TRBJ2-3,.,CASSRQRGATDTQYF,TGCGCCAGCAGCCGCCAGCGGGGTGCCACAGATACGCAGTATTTT
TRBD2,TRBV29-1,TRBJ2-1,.,CSVASGGAVFF,TGCAGCGTTGCATCCGGGGGGGCGGTTTTCTTC
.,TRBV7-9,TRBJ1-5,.,CASSLDSQGNQPQHF,TGTGCCAGCAGCCTGGACAGCCAGGGCAATCAGCCCCAGCATTTT